Below are 25 T cell receptor beta chains sequenced from a single sample in a study of cytomegalovirus exposure and HLA in healthy donors. The assay was immunoSEQ multiplex PCR, and TCRdb's table has in-frame clones only and misses some. Of 110,000 to 150,000 clones in the sample, about 89% were seen once. Sequencing was done on a sample of PBMCs. The source of these receptors is a man between 18 and 35 years old in good health and CMV-seronegative.

The chain employs TRBV30 and TRBJ1-1; weak D call: TRBD1 (6 bases). The CDR3 totals 12 residues. CDR1 GTSNPN and CDR2 SVGIG come from the germline V gene (reference sequence). V lost 3 bases, J lost 6 bases, and 11 bases lay in between. The CDR3 DNA is TGTGCCTGGAGCCAAAGGACAGCTGAAGCTTTCTTT. Amino acid sequence: CAWSQRTAEAFF.

V usage is TRBV6-5 and J usage is TRBJ2-3, with 7 bases lining up with TRBD2. The CDR3 runs to 12 residues. The germline V gene has CDR1 MNHEY and CDR2 SVGAGI. After removal of 5 bases from V and 9 bases from J, the junction contained 5 bases not matched to a gene. The CDR3 DNA sequence: TGTGCCAGCAGTCACACTAGCGACACGCAGTATTTT. Translation: CASSHTSDTQYF.

This chain joins TRBV28 and TRBJ2-3; TRBD2 is a possible D gene (5 bases). The V gene lost 4 bases and the J gene lost 0 bases, with 14 bases spanning the gap. The germline CDR1 and CDR2 sequences are MDHEN and SYDVKM. This CDR3 region has 16 residues. The CDR3 here is CASSYISGTSTDTQYF. CDR3 in DNA: TGTGCCAGCAGTTATATCAGCGGAACTAGCACAGATACGCAGTATTTT.

The gene calls are TRBV23-1 and TRBJ2-7, with 7 bases identical to TRBD1. TRBV23-1 is sorted into the ORF group, with uncertain function. The CDR3 length is 15 residues. After removal of 0 bases from V and 0 bases from J, the junction contained 2 bases not matched to a gene. CDR3 nucleotides: TGCGCCAGCAGTCAATCTAACAGGGGCTCCTACGAGCAGTACGTC. Amino acid sequence: CASSQSNRGSYEQYV.

The CDR3 reads CASSQQRGMGDTQYF. In DNA, the CDR3 is TGTGCCAGCAGCCAACAGCGGGGGATGGGAGATACGCAGTATTTT. The chain combines TRBV14 with TRBJ2-3, with 8 bases identical to TRBD2. Germline CDR1 is SGHDN and CDR2 is FVKESK. The CDR3 is 15 residues long. The V and J ends lost 2 bases and 5 bases, in that order; junction bases with no gene match: 6.

The chain uses TRBV4-1 and TRBJ2-1; 14 bases line up with TRBD2. CDR1 and CDR2 from the germline V gene are MGHRA and YSYEKL. The CDR3 sequence is 19 residues long. J was trimmed by 4 bases and V by 3 bases; bases with no gene match: 11. CDR3 coding DNA: TGCGCCAGCAGCCACAAGGAGGGACTAGCGGGAGATCTGTACAATGAGCAGTTCTTC. Its protein product is CASSHKEGLAGDLYNEQFF.

V gene TRBV7-2 combines with J gene TRBJ2-7, with D possibly TRBD1 on 5 matching bases. Between the trimmed V and J ends, which lost 5 bases and 0 bases, there was a span of 11 bases. Germline V CDR1 and CDR2: SGHTA, FQGNSA. The CDR3 loop spans 14 amino acids. CDR3 DNA: TGTGCCAGCAGCACGGACATGTCCTCCTACGAGCAGTACTTC. Protein product: CASSTDMSSYEQYF. The entire variable domain, with the rest obtained from reference TRBV7-2 and TRBJ2-7, is as follows: GAGVSQSPSNKVTEKGKDVELRCDPISGHTALYWYRQSLGQGLEFLIYFQGNSAPDKSGLPSDRFSAERTGGSVSTLTIQRTQQEDSAVYLCASSTDMSSYEQYFGPGTRLTVT.

This clone was seen once. The chain couples TRBV5-6 to TRBJ1-1; D is possibly TRBD1 (6 bases). Germline V gives CDR1 SGHDT, CDR2 YYEEEE. The CDR3 length is 15 residues. V was cut by 3 bases and J by 2 bases, with 14 bases left in between. CDR3 bases: TGTGCCAGCAGCTCCCTAGGACAGCTCAACACTGAAGCTTTCTTT. Translating gives CASSSLGQLNTEAFF.

This clone showed up just once. The J gene is TRBJ2-1, the V gene TRBV19; 7 nucleotides align to TRBD2. Germline V CDR1 and CDR2: LNHDA, SQIVND (reference sequence). The junction had 7 bases not matched to a gene; V was cut back by 7 bases and J by 7 bases. The CDR3 is 13 residues long. DNA of the CDR3: TGTGCCAGTATGGCGGGAGTACCGAATGAGCAGTTCTTC. Protein: CASMAGVPNEQFF.

The gene calls are TRBV4-1 and TRBJ1-2; D perhaps matches TRBD1 (5 bases). The CDR3 loop spans 16 amino acids. V was cut by 0 bases and J by 7 bases, with 18 bases left in between. Germline V CDR1 and CDR2: MGHRA, YSYEKL. CDR3 protein: CASSQDWQGSYIGYTF. The DNA for the CDR3 is TGCGCCAGCAGCCAAGATTGGCAGGGTTCATACATTGGCTACACCTTC.

This rearrangement joins TRBV6-1 to TRBJ1-5; D gene ambiguous. The V gene lost 7 bases and the J gene lost 2 bases, with 9 bases spanning the gap. The germline V gene has CDR1 MNHNS and CDR2 SASEGT. The CDR3 is 13 residues long. DNA for the CDR3: TGTGCCAGCAAAGGCGGCGGCAATCAGCCCCAGCATTTT. Amino acid sequence: CASKGGGNQPQHF.

This chain joins TRBV9 and TRBJ2-5; TRBD2 aligns across 8 bases. The CDR3 has 18 residues. V was clipped by 3 bases and J by 0 bases; unmatched bases: 13. Looked up from germline, CDR1 is SGDLS and CDR2 is YYNGEE. In nucleotides, the CDR3 is TGTGCCAGCAGCGCCCACGCCGGGGGGGGATTGTACCAAGAGACCCAGTACTTC. Amino acids: CASSAHAGGGLYQETQYF.

The J gene is TRBJ2-4, the V gene TRBV5-1; D might be TRBD2 (6 bases). CDR3 length: 16 residues. Trimming stripped 4 bases from V and 6 bases from J, with 20 bases between. Per germline, CDR1 SGHRS and CDR2 YFSETQ. The CDR3 here is CASSKRDSKVGNIQYF. In nucleotides, the CDR3 is TGCGCCAGCAGCAAACGGGACTCAAAAGTCGGAAACATTCAGTACTTC.

This chain uses TRBV27 with TRBJ2-1, with a weak D call TRBD2 (6 bases). CDR1 and CDR2 (germline): MNHEY, SMNVEV (reference sequence). The CDR3 is 14 amino acids. V lost 5 bases and J 3 bases, leaving 11 bases between the germline ends. The DNA of the CDR3 is TGTGCCAGCAGTCCCGGACTAAACTACAATGAGCAGTTCTTC. Protein sequence: CASSPGLNYNEQFF.

The V call is TRBV7-8, the J call TRBJ1-4, with 8 bases aligning to TRBD1. CDR1 and CDR2 (germline): SGHVS, FQNEAQ. The CDR3 extends over 15 amino acids. The trim removed 4 bases at V and 8 bases at J, leaving 9 bases unmatched. The CDR3 spells CASSSRDRFHEKLFF. CDR3 in DNA: TGTGCCAGCAGCTCTCGGGACAGGTTTCACGAAAAACTGTTTTTT.

The chain uses TRBV7-6 and TRBJ1-3; 8 nucleotides agree with TRBD1. This CDR3 is built from 16 residues. Germline V gives CDR1 SGHVS, CDR2 FNYEAQ. The V segment lost 5 bases and the J segment 3 bases; nucleotides outside the gene matches: 9. The CDR3 protein is CASSRTDRGNGNTIYF. In nucleotides, the CDR3 is TGTGCCAGCAGCCGAACCGACAGGGGTAATGGAAACACCATATATTTT.

This clone was seen more than once but under ten times. The chain combines TRBV9 with TRBJ2-3; the match to TRBD2 covers 7 bases. Germline V gives CDR1 SGDLS, CDR2 YYNGEE. The CDR3 is 15 amino acids. Trimming cost V 0 bases and J 1 base; bases outside gene matches: 2. The DNA of the CDR3 is TGTGCCAGCAGCGTAGGGCTAGCGGGCACAGATACGCAGTATTTT. This codes for CASSVGLAGTDTQYF.

This clone was observed at least ten times. The rearrangement joins TRBV30 to TRBJ1-1; 11 nucleotides agree with TRBD1. The V segment lost 4 bases and the J segment 4 bases; nucleotides outside the gene matches: 11. Germline V gene sequence: CDR1 GTSNPN, CDR2 SVGIG (reference sequence). The CDR3 totals 16 residues. CDR3 sequence reads: CAWNLIIGTGGTEAFF. CDR3 coding DNA: TGTGCCTGGAACCTTATAATTGGGACAGGGGGCACTGAAGCTTTCTTT.

The chain combines TRBV30 with TRBJ2-7; a possible D gene is TRBD1 (6 bases). The CDR3 has 15 residues. Germline V gives CDR1 GTSNPN, CDR2 SVGIG (reference sequence). V gave up 1 base and J gave up 0 bases, with 13 bases separating them. CDR3 bases: TGTGCCTGGAGTGCGCTATCGGACAGCTCCTACGAGCAGTACGTC. It is translated as CAWSALSDSSYEQYV.

The sample holds one count of this clone. CDR3 nucleotide sequence: TGTGCCAGCAGCTTTGGGGGGGAAAACGAGCAGTACTTC. Protein product: CASSFGGENEQYF. The rearrangement uses TRBV7-7 and TRBJ2-7; the match to TRBD2 covers 7 bases. The CDR3 runs to 13 residues. Germline lookup yields CDR1 SSHAT and CDR2 FNYEAQ (reference sequence). The J segment lost 5 bases and the V segment lost 3 bases, leaving 4 bases of the junction unmatched.

This clone came up once. This sequence joins TRBV18 and TRBJ1-3; D not resolved. Germline CDR1 KGHSH, CDR2 LQKENI. CDR3 length: 17 amino acids. Trimming took off 5 bases at V and 4 bases at J, with 21 bases between the two ends. The CDR3 DNA reads TGTGCCAGCTCAATGGGAGTCAGTGGGAGTCGAGGAAACACCATATATTTT. As protein: CASSMGVSGSRGNTIYF.

This clone was observed a single time. The rearrangement joins TRBV5-1 to TRBJ2-5, with a possible D match to TRBD2 (6 bases). Looked up from germline, CDR1 is SGHRS and CDR2 is YFSETQ. Trimming took 4 bases from V and 1 from J, leaving 14 bases between them. This CDR3 has 15 amino acids. CDR3 nucleotide sequence: TGCGCCAGCAGCCCCGGACTAACCAGCCAAGAGACCCAGTACTTC. Translation gives CASSPGLTSQETQYF.

V is TRBV1 and J is TRBJ2-7; the listed D gene, TRBD2, was not tested against the DNA. TRBV1 is termed a pseudogene. This CDR3 has 16 amino acids. This CDR3 reads CTSSQDRADPVYEQYV. The CDR3 nucleotides are TGCACCAGCAGCCAAGATCGAGCGGACCCGGTCTACGAGCAGTACGTC.

The chain links TRBV14 to TRBJ2-7; TRBD2 might be the D (6 bases). The CDR3 length is 13 residues. The ends were cut back, 5 bases at V and 1 base at J, with 9 bases in the middle. Germline V lookup: CDR1 SGHDN, CDR2 FVKESK. CDR3 coding DNA: TGTGCCAGCAGCACCGGGACTTCCTACGAGCAGTACGTC. It codes for CASSTGTSYEQYV.

The chain joins TRBV6-5 to TRBJ2-2, with TRBD2 as a possible D gene (5 bases). This CDR3 spans 15 amino acids. Germline V gives CDR1 MNHEY, CDR2 SVGAGI. V gave up 1 base and J gave up 3 bases, with 9 bases separating them. The CDR3 DNA reads as TGTGCCAGCAGTTACTTTGGGAGCGACACCGGGGAGCTGTTTTTT. This sequence encodes CASSYFGSDTGELFF.